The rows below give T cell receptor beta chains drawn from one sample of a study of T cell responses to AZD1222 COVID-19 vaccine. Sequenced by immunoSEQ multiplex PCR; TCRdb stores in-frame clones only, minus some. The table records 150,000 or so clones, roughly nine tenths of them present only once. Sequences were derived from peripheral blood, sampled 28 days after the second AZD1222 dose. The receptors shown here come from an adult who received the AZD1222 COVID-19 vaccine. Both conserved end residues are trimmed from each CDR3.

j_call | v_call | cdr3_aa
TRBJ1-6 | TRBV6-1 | ASSEGEGGNSPLH
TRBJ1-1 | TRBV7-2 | ASSLTAANTEAF
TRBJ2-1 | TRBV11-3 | ASSLGLGGRASNEQF
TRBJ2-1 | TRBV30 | AWRTRTANSYNEQF
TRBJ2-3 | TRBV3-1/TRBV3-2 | ASSQGGRLAGGTDTQY
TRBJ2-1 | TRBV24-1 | ATKGGWGNEQF
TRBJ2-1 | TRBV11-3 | ASSPEGPDWSYNEQF
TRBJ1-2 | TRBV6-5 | ASRDRANYGYT
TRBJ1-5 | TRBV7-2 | ASSLVGGSNQPQH
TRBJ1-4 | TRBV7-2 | ASSLGRANEKLF
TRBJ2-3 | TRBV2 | ASKRTGGVDTQY
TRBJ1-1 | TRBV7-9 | ASSPGGGMNTEAF
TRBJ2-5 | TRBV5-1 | ASSLVPQETQY
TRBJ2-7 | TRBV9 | ASSVGTVSYEQY
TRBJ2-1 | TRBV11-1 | ASSLGRGRRNEQF
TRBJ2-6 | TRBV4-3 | ASSHEGRGANVLT
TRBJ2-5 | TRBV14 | ASRRTGWGGETQY
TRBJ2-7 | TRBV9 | ASSVDPLVGRNEQY
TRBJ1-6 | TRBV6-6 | ASSIFDSNSPLH
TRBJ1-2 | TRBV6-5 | ASSFPSYGYT
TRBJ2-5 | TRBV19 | ASSSPPSEETQY
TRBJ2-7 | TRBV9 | ASSVVWESWTYEQY
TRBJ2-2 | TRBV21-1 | ASSKVRGRNTGELF
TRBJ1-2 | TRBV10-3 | AILSGQGGSGYT
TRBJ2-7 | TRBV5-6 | ASSRGYYEQY
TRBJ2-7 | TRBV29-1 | SVAGTSYEQY
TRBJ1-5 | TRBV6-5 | ASSRGRNQPQH
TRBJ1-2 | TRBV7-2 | ASSSPRAGSDYGYT
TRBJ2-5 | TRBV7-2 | ASSSGGQETQY
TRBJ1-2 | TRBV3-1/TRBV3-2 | ASSQIPGAGGYT
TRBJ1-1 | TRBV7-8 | ASSLARNTEAF
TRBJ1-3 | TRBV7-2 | ASSPARSGNTIY
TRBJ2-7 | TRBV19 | ASSTLGGASYEQY
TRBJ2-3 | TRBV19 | ASRPGTYTDTQY
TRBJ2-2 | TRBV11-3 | ASSLSGTSITGELF
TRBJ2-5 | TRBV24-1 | ATSGSRGPQETQY
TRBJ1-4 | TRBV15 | ATSSGPGQGGEKLF
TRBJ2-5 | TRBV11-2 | ASSYGLAGPQETQY
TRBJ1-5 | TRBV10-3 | AISKDRGQSNQPQH
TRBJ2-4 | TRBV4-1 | ASSPDRSLYIQY